Presented here are 19 T cell receptor beta chains from one specimen sequenced in a study of identical twins' blood T cells. TCRdb ran MiXCR on the 5' RACE reads and lists one entry per CDR3 protein. The sample contains 350,000 to 400,000 distinct CDR3 sequences, under 30% of which appear only once. Input material: PBMCs. The origin of the receptors is a woman between 18 and 55 years old in good health.

This clonotype was counted only a few times. The chain employs TRBV7-8 and TRBJ1-3; a possible D gene is TRBD1 (5 bases). This CDR3 contains 16 residues. Per germline, CDR1 SGHVS and CDR2 FQNEAQ. V was clipped by 5 bases and J by 3 bases, with 17 bases between them. The CDR3 region is CASSLQVIVGGNTIYF. The CDR3 bases are TGTGCCAGCAGCCTACAGGTCATCGTGGGTGGAAACACCATATATTTT.

A single count supports this clonotype. The gene calls are TRBV19 and TRBJ1-2; 8 nucleotides line up with TRBD1. This CDR3 contains 15 residues. With V trimmed by 6 bases and J by 4 bases, 10 bases remained unmatched. Looked up from germline, CDR1 is LNHDA and CDR2 is SQIVND (reference sequence). This CDR3 reads CASSRETGASYGYTF. As DNA, the CDR3 is TGTGCCAGTAGCCGAGAGACAGGGGCCTCCTATGGCTACACCTTC.

A note on this clonotype: Without the conserved terminal phenylalanine or tryptophan, this CDR3 likely stems from a read error. The gene calls are TRBV19 and TRBJ1-5; no clear D gene. Trimming took 8 bases from V and 4 from J, leaving 6 bases between them. Germline CDR1 LNHDA, CDR2 SQIVND (reference sequence). The CDR3 length is 11 residues. Here the CDR3 DNA reads TGTGCCAGTGGCTTAAATCAGCCCCAGCATTTG. This encodes CASGLNQPQHL.

The count of this clonotype is one. Being one base from a much bigger clone, this may be a read error. The J gene is TRBJ1-1, the V gene TRBV20-1; D unresolved. This CDR3 region has 12 residues. The germline gives CDR1 DFQATT, CDR2 SNEGSKA (reference sequence). The CDR3 DNA is TGCAGTGCTAGAGATCTAAGGGCTGAAGCTTCCTTT. Translation gives CSARDLRAEASF.

This clonotype was found many times. This chain uses TRBV29-1 with TRBJ1-6, with 7 bases aligning to TRBD1. Germline values: CDR1 SQVTM, CDR2 ANQGSEA. V was clipped by 6 bases and J by 0 bases; unmatched bases: 2. The CDR3 has 14 residues. The CDR3 here is CSVQGSSYNSPLHF. CDR3 DNA sequence: TGCAGCGTACAGGGGAGCTCCTATAATTCACCCCTCCACTTT.

V and J are TRBV20-1 and TRBJ1-1; D not resolved. Trimming pared 7 bases from V and 0 bases from J, leaving 12 bases between. The CDR3 is 13 residues long. Germline CDR1 and CDR2: DFQATT and SNEGSKA (reference sequence). The CDR3 loop is CSVSVSLNTEAFF. Written as DNA, the CDR3 is TGCAGTGTTAGTGTCTCTTTGAACACTGAAGCTTTCTTT.

This chain links TRBV28 with TRBJ1-6; 8 nucleotides agree with TRBD1. J gave up 2 bases and V 5 bases, and 5 bases lay outside the gene matches. The CDR3 contains 16 residues. Germline values: CDR1 MDHEN, CDR2 SYDVKM. The CDR3 coding sequence is TGTGCCAGCAGTAGGACAGGGAGGACCTATAATTCACCCCTCCACTTT. Its translation is CASSRTGRTYNSPLHF.

The CDR3 is CASSLGTGVAEKLFF. In nucleotides, the CDR3 is TGTGCCAGCAGCTTAGGGACAGGGGTCGCTGAAAAACTGTTTTTT. The chain links TRBV7-8 to TRBJ1-4, with 9 bases matching TRBD1. Per germline, CDR1 SGHVS and CDR2 FQNEAQ. Trimming took 1 base from V and 7 from J; bases not matched to a gene: 4. The CDR3 has 15 amino acids.

This chain connects TRBV13 to TRBJ2-1; no reliable D call. V shed 4 bases and J shed 0 bases, with 13 bases lying between them. Germline V CDR1 and CDR2: PRHDT, FYEKMQ (reference sequence). The CDR3 is 16 amino acids. The chain's CDR3 is CASSSASFSSYNEQFF. CDR3 bases: TGTGCCAGCAGCTCCGCATCCTTTAGCTCCTACAATGAGCAGTTCTTC.

About this clonotype itself: A clone one base away is much larger, so this may be a read error. J is TRBJ2-5 and V is TRBV20-1, with D perhaps given as TRBD1 or TRBD2 (5 bases each). Germline assignment: CDR1 DFQATT and CDR2 SNEGSKA (reference sequence). The length of the CDR3 is 13 residues. The CDR3 coding sequence is TGCAGTGCGCATCCAGGGTTAGGGGAGACCCAGCACTTC. The encoded protein is CSAHPGLGETQHF.

This clonotype was observed a few times. The chain joins TRBV6-6 to TRBJ1-1, with a tentative D call TRBD1 (5 bases). The CDR3 is made up of 14 amino acids. The V gene lost 5 bases and the J gene lost 1 base, with 11 bases spanning the gap. Germline V gives CDR1 MNHNY, CDR2 SVGAGI (reference sequence). The CDR3 DNA reads as TGTGCCAGCAGTGATACAGGAGCGAACACTGAAGCTTTCTTT. Protein: CASSDTGANTEAFF.

This clonotype was seen ten or more times. V is TRBV7-2 and J is TRBJ1-1; perhaps TRBD1 as D (5 bases). Germline V gene lookup returns CDR1 SGHTA and CDR2 FQGNSA. V shed 2 bases and J shed 3 bases, with 10 bases lying between them. The CDR3 loop spans 14 amino acids. For the CDR3, the DNA is TGTGCCAGCAGCTTATCCCGACAGCACACTGAAGCTTTCTTT. Encoded protein: CASSLSRQHTEAFF.

The chain combines TRBV6-1 with TRBJ1-1; D unclear. The length of the CDR3 is 15 residues. V was shortened by 4 bases and J by 3 bases, with 15 bases between the two germline ends. Per the germline V gene, CDR1 is MNHNS and CDR2 is SASEGT. The CDR3 loop reads CASSGPSSGHTEAFF. The CDR3 region has the DNA TGTGCCAGCAGTGGACCCTCGAGTGGTCACACTGAAGCTTTCTTT.

This clonotype has just a few counts. The chain is built from TRBV29-1 and TRBJ2-7; 7 nucleotides line up with TRBD2. V was pared by 6 bases and J by 3 bases, with 2 bases of the junction left unmatched. The length of the CDR3 is 11 residues. Germline V gene lookup returns CDR1 SQVTM and CDR2 ANQGSEA. The chain's CDR3 is CSVGGNYEQYF. The CDR3 bases are TGCAGCGTCGGGGGGAACTACGAGCAGTACTTC.

This chain connects TRBV11-2 to TRBJ1-1; 9 nucleotides match TRBD1. The CDR3 is made up of 12 amino acids. Germline assignment: CDR1 SGHAT and CDR2 FQNNGV. V lost 1 base to trimming and J lost 11 bases; unmatched junction nucleotides: 2. This CDR3 reads CASSLGQGGAFF. The CDR3 nucleotides read TGTGCCAGCAGCTTAGGACAGGGGGGGGCTTTCTTT.

This clonotype has just a few counts. The CDR3 region is CSARGLESTGELFF. Written as DNA, the CDR3 is TGCAGTGCTAGGGGACTAGAGAGTACCGGGGAGCTGTTTTTT. The V gene is TRBV20-1, the J gene TRBJ2-2; 8 bases line up with TRBD2. Germline values: CDR1 DFQATT, CDR2 SNEGSKA (reference sequence). Trimming at V came to 3 bases and at J to 5 bases, leaving 5 bases not matched to a gene. This CDR3 region has 14 residues.

This clonotype was seen many times. V usage is TRBV20-1 and J usage is TRBJ2-1; D is unresolved. This CDR3 has 13 residues. Per the germline V gene, CDR1 is DFQATT and CDR2 is SNEGSKA (reference sequence). The ends were cut back, 7 bases at V and 5 bases at J, with 15 bases in the middle. The CDR3 region is CSDLPQPHNEQFF. The DNA of the CDR3 is TGCAGTGACCTCCCTCAGCCCCACAATGAGCAGTTCTTC.

This clonotype occurred a few times. The chain has TRBV20-1 and TRBJ2-3; 8 bases map to TRBD2. Germline V gives CDR1 DFQATT, CDR2 SNEGSKA (reference sequence). The CDR3 has 15 residues. J was trimmed by 2 bases and V by 6 bases; bases with no gene match: 10. The DNA of the CDR3 is TGCAGTGCATCGGGAGGGCCAGGGGACACAGATACGCAGTATTTT. Encoded protein: CSASGGPGDTDTQYF.

This clonotype was observed many times. The rearrangement joins TRBV3-1 to TRBJ1-2, with unresolved D. V was clipped by 2 bases and J by 1 base, with 8 bases between them. In germline, CDR1 is LGHDT, CDR2 YNNKEL (reference sequence). The CDR3 is 14 residues long. The CDR3: CASSQIDVNYGYTF. CDR3 sequence (DNA): TGTGCCAGCAGCCAAATCGACGTTAACTATGGCTACACCTTC.